The rows below give T cell receptor beta chains drawn from one sample of a study of monozygotic twins with inflammatory bowel disease. After re-calling the 5' RACE reads, TCRdb lists one entry per CDR3 protein, DNA absent. The sample shows 350,000 to 550,000 distinct CDR3 sequences, and 2.4% sits with its ten largest clones. The material sequenced was blood. The receptor source for this set is a human donor with ulcerative colitis or Crohn's disease, or a healthy co-twin of an affected twin (not recorded which). Each CDR3 is given with its conserved first and last residue.

V,J,CDR3
TRBV7-9,TRBJ2-7,CASSFGGAREQYF
TRBV4-1,TRBJ2-7,CASSQKNEQYF
TRBV20-1,TRBJ1-5,CSASAPDRDSNQPQHF
TRBV7-9,TRBJ2-7,CASSLTQGLEEQYF
TRBV14,TRBJ2-1,CASSPPGSWGYNEQFF
TRBV9,TRBJ1-2,CASRAGGSYGYTF
TRBV4-2,TRBJ1-1,CASSQEDVVITTEAFF
TRBV29-1,TRBJ2-5,CSAGLGLVSETQYF
TRBV29-1,TRBJ2-1,CSVRMGGRSYNEQFF
TRBV20-1,TRBJ2-3,CSASPILAGPTDTQYF
TRBV20-1,TRBJ1-3,CSAPFNSGNTIYF
TRBV15,TRBJ2-7,CATSRDPTTWAYEQYF
TRBV19,TRBJ1-2,CASSSRGNGYTF
TRBV18,TRBJ2-6,CASSPRGSGANVLTF
TRBV29-1,TRBJ2-7,CSACGSGYREQYF
TRBV5-1,TRBJ2-7,CASSLVAVLGEQYF
TRBV20-1,TRBJ2-2,CSAIQPNGPAGTGELFF
TRBV27,TRBJ2-7,CASAKLEVRGLYEQYF
TRBV15,TRBJ2-1,CATSRDGVNEQFF
TRBV11-2,TRBJ2-2,CASSSKVLGLARTGELFF
TRBV3-1,TRBJ2-1,CASSLNAGSKRHNEQFF
TRBV18,TRBJ2-2,CASSPRTEAGELFF
TRBV5-1,TRBJ1-2,CASSLTGSGYTF
TRBV4-1,TRBJ1-3,CASSQDPGEANTIYF
TRBV20-1,TRBJ2-7,CSARDRPGRGVYEQYF
TRBV24-1,TRBJ2-7,CPRPSFGQLRREQYF
TRBV5-1,TRBJ2-1,CASRWTSWGNYNEQFF
TRBV14,TRBJ1-2,CASSGTVLGYGYTF
TRBV20-1,TRBJ1-2,CSARDRQGLGGYTF